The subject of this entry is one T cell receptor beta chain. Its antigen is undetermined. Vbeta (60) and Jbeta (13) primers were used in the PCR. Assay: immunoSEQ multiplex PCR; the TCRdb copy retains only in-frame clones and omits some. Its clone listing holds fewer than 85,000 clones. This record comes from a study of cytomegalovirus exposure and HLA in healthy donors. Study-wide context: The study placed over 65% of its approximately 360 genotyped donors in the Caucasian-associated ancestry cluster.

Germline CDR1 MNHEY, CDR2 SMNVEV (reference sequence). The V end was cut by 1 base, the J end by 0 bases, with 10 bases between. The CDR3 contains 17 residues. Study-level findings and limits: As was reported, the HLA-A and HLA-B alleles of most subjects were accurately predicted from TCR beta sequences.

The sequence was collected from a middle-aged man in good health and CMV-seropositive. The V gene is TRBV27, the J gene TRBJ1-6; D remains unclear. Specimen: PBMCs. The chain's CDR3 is CASSLFEASSYNSPLHF. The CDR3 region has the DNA TGTGCCAGCAGTTTATTTGAGGCGAGCTCCTATAATTCACCCCTCCACTTT.